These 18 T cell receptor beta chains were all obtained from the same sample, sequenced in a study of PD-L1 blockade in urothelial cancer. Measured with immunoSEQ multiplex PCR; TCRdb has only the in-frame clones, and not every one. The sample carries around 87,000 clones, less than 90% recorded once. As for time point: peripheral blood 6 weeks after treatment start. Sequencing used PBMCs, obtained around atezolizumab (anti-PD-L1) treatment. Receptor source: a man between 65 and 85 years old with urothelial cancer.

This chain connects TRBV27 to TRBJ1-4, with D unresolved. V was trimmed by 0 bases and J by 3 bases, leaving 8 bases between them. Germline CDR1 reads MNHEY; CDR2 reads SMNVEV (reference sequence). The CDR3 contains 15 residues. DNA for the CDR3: TGTGCCAGCAGTTTATCTGCGGCGCCTAATGAAAAACTGTTTTTT. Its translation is CASSLSAAPNEKLFF.

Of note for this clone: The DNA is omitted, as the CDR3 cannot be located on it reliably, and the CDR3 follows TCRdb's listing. The CDR3: CASILDRVRTEAFF. The chain recombines TRBV2 with TRBJ1-1; the table gives TRBD1 as D, unverified against the DNA. The CDR3 is 14 amino acids long, termini counted. Germline V gives CDR1 SNHLY, CDR2 FYNNEI.

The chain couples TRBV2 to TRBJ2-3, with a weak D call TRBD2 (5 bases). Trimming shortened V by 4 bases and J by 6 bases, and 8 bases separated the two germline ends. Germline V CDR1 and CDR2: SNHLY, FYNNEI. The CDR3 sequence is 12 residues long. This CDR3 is CASSVTGDTQYF. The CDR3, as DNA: TGTGCCAGCAGTGTCACGGGGGATACGCAGTATTTT.

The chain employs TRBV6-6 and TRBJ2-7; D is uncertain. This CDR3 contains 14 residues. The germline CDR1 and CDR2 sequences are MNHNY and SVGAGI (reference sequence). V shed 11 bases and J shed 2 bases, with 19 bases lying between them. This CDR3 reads CAVAVSRLTYEQYF. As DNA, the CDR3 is TGTGCCGTCGCGGTGTCTAGACTTACCTACGAGCAGTACTTC.

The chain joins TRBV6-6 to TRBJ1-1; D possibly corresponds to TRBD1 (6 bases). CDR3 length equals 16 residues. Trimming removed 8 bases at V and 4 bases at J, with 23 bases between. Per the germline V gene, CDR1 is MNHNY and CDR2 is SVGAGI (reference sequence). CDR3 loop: CASGGTVQGVGTEAFF. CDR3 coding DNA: TGTGCCAGCGGGGGAACCGTACAGGGCGTCGGCACTGAAGCTTTCTTT.

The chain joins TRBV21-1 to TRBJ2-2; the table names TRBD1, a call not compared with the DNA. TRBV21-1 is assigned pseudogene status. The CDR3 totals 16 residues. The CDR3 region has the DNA TGTGCCCATAACGAAGGGGAAGGGGTCAACACCGGGGAGCTGTTTTTT. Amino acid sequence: CAHNEGEGVNTGELFF.

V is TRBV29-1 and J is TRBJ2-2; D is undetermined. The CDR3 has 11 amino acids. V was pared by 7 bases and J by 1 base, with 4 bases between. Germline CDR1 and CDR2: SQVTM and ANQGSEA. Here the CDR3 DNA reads TGCAGCGCCCGGAACACCGGGGAGCTGTTTTTT. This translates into CSARNTGELFF.

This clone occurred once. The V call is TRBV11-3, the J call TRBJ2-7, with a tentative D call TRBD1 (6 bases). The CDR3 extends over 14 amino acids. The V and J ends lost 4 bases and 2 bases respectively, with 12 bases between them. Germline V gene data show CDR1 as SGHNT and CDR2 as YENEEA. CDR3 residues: CASSSTGIPYEQYF. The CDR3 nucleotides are TGTGCCAGCAGCTCCACAGGGATTCCCTACGAGCAGTACTTC.

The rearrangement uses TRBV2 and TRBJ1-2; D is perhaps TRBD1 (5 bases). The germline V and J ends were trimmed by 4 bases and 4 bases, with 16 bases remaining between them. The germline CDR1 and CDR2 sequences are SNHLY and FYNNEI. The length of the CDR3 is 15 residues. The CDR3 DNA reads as TGTGCCAGCAGTGGGGATGTGGGGGGAGGCTATGGCTACACCTTC. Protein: CASSGDVGGGYGYTF.

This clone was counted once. CDR3 amino acids: CASSWVDRGYNEQFF. The CDR3 region has the DNA TGTGCCAGCAGCTGGGTGGACAGGGGTTACAATGAGCAGTTCTTC. V usage is TRBV5-8 and J usage is TRBJ2-1; 9 nucleotides line up with TRBD1. The CDR3 is 15 amino acids. Germline V CDR1 and CDR2: SGHTS, YDEGEE. J gave up 4 bases and V 3 bases, and 5 bases lay outside the gene matches.

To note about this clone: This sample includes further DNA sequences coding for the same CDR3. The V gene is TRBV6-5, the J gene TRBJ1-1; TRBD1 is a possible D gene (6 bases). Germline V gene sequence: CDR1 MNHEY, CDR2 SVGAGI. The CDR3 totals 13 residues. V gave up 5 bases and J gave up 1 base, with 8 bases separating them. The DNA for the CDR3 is TGTGCCAGCAGTGGACAGCAGAACACTGAAGCTTTCTTT. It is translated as CASSGQQNTEAFF.

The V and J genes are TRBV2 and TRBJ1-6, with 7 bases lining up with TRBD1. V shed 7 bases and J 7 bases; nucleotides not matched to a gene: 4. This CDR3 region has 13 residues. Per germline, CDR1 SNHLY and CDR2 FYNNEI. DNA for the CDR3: TGTGCCAGCAAGGGGGGACAGAATTCACCCCTCCACTTT. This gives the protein CASKGGQNSPLHF. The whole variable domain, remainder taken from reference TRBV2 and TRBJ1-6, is EPEVTQTPSHQVTQMGQEVILRCVPISNHLYFYWYRQILGQKVEFLVSFYNNEISEKSEIFDDQFSVERPDGSNFTLKIRSTKLEDSAMYFCASKGGQNSPLHFGNGTRLTVT.

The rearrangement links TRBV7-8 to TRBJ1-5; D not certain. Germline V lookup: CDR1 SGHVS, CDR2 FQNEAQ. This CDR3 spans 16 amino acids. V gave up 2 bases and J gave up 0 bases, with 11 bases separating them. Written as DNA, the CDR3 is TGTGCCAGCAGCTTATTGTGGGCTAATAGCAATCAGCCCCAGCATTTT. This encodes CASSLLWANSNQPQHF.

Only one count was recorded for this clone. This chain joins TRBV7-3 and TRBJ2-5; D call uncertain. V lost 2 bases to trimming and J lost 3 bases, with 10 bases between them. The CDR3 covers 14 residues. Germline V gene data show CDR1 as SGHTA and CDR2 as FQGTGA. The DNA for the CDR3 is TGTGCCAGCAGCTTATTCGCGGCCGAAGAGACCCAGTACTTC. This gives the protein CASSLFAAEETQYF.

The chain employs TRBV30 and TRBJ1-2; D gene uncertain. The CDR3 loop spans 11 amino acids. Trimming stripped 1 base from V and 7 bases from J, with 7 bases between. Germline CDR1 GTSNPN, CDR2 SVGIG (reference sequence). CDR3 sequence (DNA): TGTGCCTGGAGTGAGGGAGGTGGCTACACCTTC. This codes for CAWSEGGGYTF.

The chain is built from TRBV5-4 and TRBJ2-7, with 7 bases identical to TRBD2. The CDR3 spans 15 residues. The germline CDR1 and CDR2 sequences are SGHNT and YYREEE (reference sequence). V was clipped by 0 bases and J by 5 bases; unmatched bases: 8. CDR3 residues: CASSLGAGLRDEQYF. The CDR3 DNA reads TGTGCCAGCAGCTTGGGGGCGGGACTACGTGACGAGCAGTACTTC.

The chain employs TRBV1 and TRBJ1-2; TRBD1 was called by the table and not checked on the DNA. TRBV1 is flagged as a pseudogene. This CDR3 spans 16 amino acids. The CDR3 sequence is CTSSHGQGVPNYGYTF. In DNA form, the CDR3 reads TGCACCAGCAGTCACGGACAGGGGGTGCCTAACTATGGCTACACCTTC.

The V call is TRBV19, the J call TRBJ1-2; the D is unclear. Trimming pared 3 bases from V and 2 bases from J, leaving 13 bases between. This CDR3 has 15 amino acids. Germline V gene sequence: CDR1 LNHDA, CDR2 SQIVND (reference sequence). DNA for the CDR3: TGTGCCAGTAGTATTCCACAGAGATTAAACTATGGCTACACCTTC. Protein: CASSIPQRLNYGYTF.